The 31 T cell receptor beta chains below come from one sample, sequenced in a study of cytomegalovirus exposure and HLA in healthy donors. Primers: 60 Vbeta forward and 13 Jbeta reverse. Clones were sequenced by immunoSEQ multiplex PCR, and TCRdb holds only the in-frame ones, with some missing. The data show approximately 100,000 clones, about 78% seen once. The sequenced sample was PBMCs. Receptors originate from a middle-aged woman in good health and CMV-seropositive.

V and J are TRBV10-3 and TRBJ1-2; no definite D call. Germline V gives CDR1 ENHRY, CDR2 SYGVKD. This CDR3 has 15 residues. V gave up 0 bases and J gave up 4 bases, with 12 bases separating them. DNA of the CDR3: TGTGCCATCAGTGAGTCGCGGAGTCCCAGCTATGGCTACACCTTC. Residues: CAISESRSPSYGYTF.

Only a few counts were recorded for this clone. The rearrangement uses TRBV6-1 and TRBJ1-1; 9 nucleotides line up with TRBD1. Germline V gives CDR1 MNHNS, CDR2 SASEGT. J was trimmed by 8 bases and V by 8 bases; bases with no gene match: 9. The CDR3 sequence is 13 residues long. The chain's CDR3 is CASGTGMFYEAFF. The CDR3 nucleotides are TGTGCCAGCGGGACAGGGATGTTTTACGAAGCTTTCTTT.

This rearrangement joins TRBV19 to TRBJ1-2; 8 positions agree with TRBD1. Looked up from germline, CDR1 is LNHDA and CDR2 is SQIVND (reference sequence). V was pared by 5 bases and J by 7 bases, with 6 bases of the junction left unmatched. The CDR3 consists of 13 residues. The CDR3 loop is CASSVTGVGGYTF. DNA for the CDR3: TGTGCCAGTAGTGTGACAGGGGTAGGTGGCTACACCTTC.

The V call is TRBV4-1, the J call TRBJ2-2; a possible D gene is TRBD1 (5 bases). Germline values: CDR1 MGHRA, CDR2 YSYEKL. The CDR3 contains 14 residues. The V end was cut by 6 bases, the J end by 5 bases, with 13 bases between. DNA of the CDR3: TGCGCCAGCAGTTTTACAGGCGGAACCGGGGAGCTGTTTTTT. As protein: CASSFTGGTGELFF.

This clone occurred once. The genes are TRBV27 and TRBJ1-3, with 9 bases that match TRBD1. V dropped 8 bases and J dropped 3; count of bases not matched to a gene: 11. This CDR3 comprises 16 residues. Germline V gives CDR1 MNHEY, CDR2 SMNVEV (reference sequence). The CDR3 coding sequence is TGTGCCAGCCAGTCCCTGGGACAGGGCTTTGGAAACACCATATATTTT. This encodes CASQSLGQGFGNTIYF.

The V gene is TRBV5-1, the J gene TRBJ2-1, with 11 bases matching TRBD1. CDR1 SGHRS and CDR2 YFSETQ come from the germline V gene. V was pared by 9 bases and J by 10 bases, with 12 bases of the junction left unmatched. This CDR3 is 14 amino acids long. The CDR3 here is CATQEGQGAGEQFF. The CDR3 DNA reads as TGCGCCACCCAGGAAGGACAGGGGGCCGGCGAGCAGTTCTTC.

The rearrangement links TRBV6-1 to TRBJ1-1, with D hard to call. Trimming shortened V by 3 bases and J by 5 bases, and 10 bases separated the two germline ends. This CDR3 has 13 amino acids. Germline V gene data show CDR1 as MNHNS and CDR2 as SASEGT. CDR3 nucleotide sequence: TGTGCCAGCAGTGAGGAGGGTACAACTGAAGCTTTCTTT. Its translation: CASSEEGTTEAFF.

CDR3 bases: TGCGCCAGCAGCTTGGGAGCTAGCGGGAACAATGAGCAGTTCTTC. Its protein product is CASSLGASGNNEQFF. V and J are TRBV5-1 and TRBJ2-1; 9 positions match TRBD2. CDR1 is SGHRS and CDR2 is YFSETQ in the germline V gene. V lost 0 bases and J lost 5; bases outside the gene matches: 3. The CDR3 covers 15 residues.

The sample holds one count of this clone. The chain links TRBV19 to TRBJ1-5; 9 positions match TRBD1. Germline lookup yields CDR1 LNHDA and CDR2 SQIVND (reference sequence). CDR3 length: 17 residues. V lost 7 bases, J lost 3 bases, and 13 bases stayed unmatched. The CDR3 region is CASKAPYRGLDNQPQHF. DNA for the CDR3: TGTGCCAGTAAGGCTCCGTACAGGGGGCTTGACAATCAGCCCCAGCATTTT.

The chain recombines TRBV30 with TRBJ1-4; possible D gene TRBD1, 5 bases. The CDR3 loop spans 14 amino acids. V was cut by 8 bases and J by 3 bases, with 16 bases left in between. The germline CDR1 and CDR2 sequences are GTSNPN and SVGIG (reference sequence). In nucleotides, the CDR3 is TGTGCCCTGAATTTAGGGGTACCTAATGAAAAACTGTTTTTT. As protein: CALNLGVPNEKLFF.

The chain carries TRBV18 and TRBJ1-5, with 8 bases that match TRBD1. Germline CDR1 reads KGHSH; CDR2 reads LQKENI. The CDR3 length is 17 residues. The J segment lost 0 bases and the V segment lost 4 bases, leaving 8 bases of the junction unmatched. The CDR3 is CASSLPTGGFSNQPQHF. Here the CDR3 DNA reads TGTGCCAGCTCACTTCCCACAGGGGGTTTTAGCAATCAGCCCCAGCATTTT. The full variable domain, rest sourced from reference TRBV18 and TRBJ1-5, is NAGVMQNPRHLVRRRGQEARLRCSPMKGHSHVYWYRQLPEEGLKFMVYLQKENIIDESGMPKERFSAEFPKEGPSILRIQQVVRGDSAAYFCASSLPTGGFSNQPQHFGDGTRLSIL.

V usage is TRBV30 and J usage is TRBJ2-3; TRBD2 is a possible D gene (6 bases). V lost 4 bases and J 4 bases, leaving 6 bases between the germline ends. The length of the CDR3 is 11 residues. CDR1 and CDR2 from the germline V gene are GTSNPN and SVGIG (reference sequence). The DNA of the CDR3 is TGTGCCTGGACGGGGGCAGATACGCAGTATTTT. It codes for CAWTGADTQYF.

The V call is TRBV9, the J call TRBJ1-2; tentatively, D is TRBD1 (6 bases). Germline V lookup: CDR1 SGDLS, CDR2 YYNGEE. This CDR3 is built from 15 residues. V lost 8 bases and J 4 bases, leaving 21 bases between the germline ends. The CDR3 here is CASTPDSSRLYGYTF. For the CDR3, the DNA is TGTGCCAGTACCCCGGACAGCTCCAGACTCTATGGCTACACCTTC.

The V gene is TRBV5-1, the J gene TRBJ2-3; D gene uncertain. Germline V gives CDR1 SGHRS, CDR2 YFSETQ. V lost 2 bases and J lost 0, with 10 bases in between. The CDR3 is made up of 15 amino acids. The CDR3 loop is CASSLSSLSTDTQYF. The DNA of the CDR3 is TGCGCCAGCAGCTTAAGTTCACTAAGCACAGATACGCAGTATTTT.

The chain uses TRBV9 and TRBJ2-2; maybe TRBD1 (6 bases). The CDR3 is 14 residues long. CDR1 is SGDLS and CDR2 is YYNGEE in the germline V gene. V was clipped by 4 bases and J by 5 bases, with 12 bases between them. As DNA, the CDR3 is TGTGCCAGCAGCACCACCACAGGGACCGGGGAGCTGTTTTTT. It is translated as CASSTTTGTGELFF.

This chain connects TRBV5-1 to TRBJ1-2; 9 positions agree with TRBD1. V was pared by 4 bases and J by 6 bases, with 13 bases of the junction left unmatched. CDR1 SGHRS and CDR2 YFSETQ come from the germline V gene. The CDR3 length is 16 residues. The CDR3 nucleotides read TGCGCCAGCAGCCTGGTCGCGGGACAGGGAGGGGATGGCTACACCTTC. This sequence encodes CASSLVAGQGGDGYTF.

This clone occurred a few times. This chain joins TRBV5-1 and TRBJ2-2; D perhaps matches TRBD2 (6 bases). V was clipped by 0 bases and J by 8 bases, with 11 bases between them. This CDR3 is built from 14 residues. Germline V gene data show CDR1 as SGHRS and CDR2 as YFSETQ. CDR3 sequence reads: CASSLELARGELFF. The CDR3 coding sequence is TGCGCCAGCAGCTTGGAACTAGCTAGGGGGGAGCTGTTTTTT. Based on the CDR3 plus reference TRBV5-1 and TRBJ2-2, the full variable domain is KAGVTQTPRYLIKTRGQQVTLSCSPISGHRSVSWYQQTPGQGLQFLFEYFSETQRNKGNFPGRFSGRQFSNSRSEMNVSTLELGDSALYLCASSLELARGELFFGEGSRLTVL.

The table lists this clone with a few counts. J is TRBJ1-3 and V is TRBV5-1, with D hard to call. V was shortened by 5 bases and J by 0 bases, with 12 bases between the two germline ends. The germline gives CDR1 SGHRS, CDR2 YFSETQ. The CDR3 loop spans 15 amino acids. In nucleotides, the CDR3 is TGCGCCAGCAGACTGCTCCCTAACTCTGGAAACACCATATATTTT. Translating it yields CASRLLPNSGNTIYF.

This CDR3 reads CASSSKGRNTGELFF. DNA of the CDR3: TGCGCCAGCAGTTCGAAGGGGCGTAACACCGGGGAGCTGTTTTTT. The V and J genes are TRBV10-2 and TRBJ2-2, with D maybe TRBD1 (5 bases). Per germline, CDR1 WSHSY and CDR2 SAAADI. V lost 5 bases, J lost 2 bases, and 12 bases lay in between. The CDR3 runs to 15 residues.

The V gene is TRBV12-5, the J gene TRBJ1-1, with TRBD1 identical over 8 bases. With 3 bases clipped from V and 1 base from J, the junction kept 7 bases outside the gene matches. This CDR3 comprises 16 residues. Looked up from germline, CDR1 is LGHNT and CDR2 is FRNRAP. The CDR3 DNA reads TGTGCTAGTGGTTTTGGGACAGGTCTTCGGAACACTGAAGCTTTCTTT. Translated, it gives CASGFGTGLRNTEAFF.

This sequence joins TRBV7-9 and TRBJ2-2, with a tentative D call TRBD2 (5 bases). CDR1 and CDR2 (germline): SEHNR, FQNEAQ (reference sequence). Trimming cost V 4 bases and J 9 bases, with 12 bases left between them. The CDR3 extends over 13 amino acids. The CDR3: CASSSATGRELFF. Here the CDR3 DNA reads TGTGCCAGCAGCTCAGCTACGGGGAGGGAGCTGTTTTTT. Together with reference TRBV7-9 and TRBJ2-2, the CDR3 gives the full variable domain: DTGVSQNPRHKITKRGQNVTFRCDPISEHNRLYWYRQTLGQGPEFLTYFQNEAQLEKSRLLSDRFSAERPKGSFSTLEIQRTEQGDSAMYLCASSSATGRELFFGEGSRLTVL.

The chain combines TRBV9 with TRBJ2-3; D remains unclear. With 0 bases removed from V and 4 bases from J, the gap between germline ends came to 12 bases. Germline CDR1 and CDR2: SGDLS and YYNGEE. CDR3 length equals 15 residues. The CDR3: CASSVVYGPADTQYF. DNA of the CDR3: TGTGCCAGCAGCGTAGTATATGGGCCAGCAGATACGCAGTATTTT.

This clone was recorded only once. The J gene is TRBJ2-5, the V gene TRBV11-2; D perhaps matches TRBD1 (5 bases). Germline V CDR1 and CDR2: SGHAT, FQNNGV. The V and J ends lost 4 bases and 3 bases respectively, with 15 bases between them. CDR3 length: 15 residues. CDR3 protein: CASSSPVGAKETQYF. CDR3 in DNA: TGTGCCAGCAGCTCCCCCGTAGGGGCTAAAGAGACCCAGTACTTC.

This sequence joins TRBV18 and TRBJ1-1; 8 bases fit TRBD1. This CDR3 spans 16 amino acids. Germline V gene lookup returns CDR1 KGHSH and CDR2 LQKENI. Trimming at V came to 3 bases and at J to 4 bases, leaving 10 bases not matched to a gene. The CDR3 bases are TGTGCCAGCTCACCTAACCCGACAGGGGAAGGCACTGAAGCTTTCTTT. This sequence encodes CASSPNPTGEGTEAFF.

The chain combines TRBV7-9 with TRBJ2-7, with 9 bases aligning to TRBD2. CDR3 length equals 16 residues. Germline V CDR1 and CDR2: SEHNR, FQNEAQ (reference sequence). The V gene end was trimmed by 1 base and the J gene end by 1 base; junction bases not matched to a gene: 5. The CDR3, as DNA: TGTGCCAGCAGCTTAGGGGGCGGGGGGGCTTCCTACGAGCAGTACTTC. As protein: CASSLGGGGASYEQYF.

This clone was seen more than once but under ten times. J is TRBJ2-1 and V is TRBV11-3; TRBD2 agrees at 8 bases. With V trimmed by 3 bases and J by 0 bases, 4 bases remained unmatched. The V gene's germline CDR1 is SGHNT and CDR2 YENEEA. The CDR3 extends over 16 amino acids. This CDR3 is CASSFGGARSYNEQFF. The CDR3 DNA reads as TGTGCCAGCAGCTTCGGGGGGGCCCGCTCCTACAATGAGCAGTTCTTC.

This clone was observed a handful of times. The chain links TRBV15 to TRBJ2-1, with a tentative D call TRBD2 (5 bases). This CDR3 is built from 16 residues. With 0 bases removed from V and 6 bases from J, the gap between germline ends came to 15 bases. CDR1 and CDR2 (germline): LNHNV, YYDKDF (reference sequence). This CDR3 is CATSRDLGSPANEQFF. CDR3 DNA sequence: TGTGCCACCAGCAGAGATCTGGGGAGTCCCGCCAATGAGCAGTTCTTC.

Worth noting for this clone: The same CDR3 arises from other DNA sequences in this sample as well. J is TRBJ2-5 and V is TRBV2; 7 positions agree with TRBD2. With V trimmed by 3 bases and J by 4 bases, 2 bases remained unmatched. In germline, CDR1 is SNHLY, CDR2 FYNNEI. The CDR3 is made up of 13 amino acids. The CDR3 nucleotides read TGTGCCAGCAGTGAGGGGGGGGTAGAGACCCAGTACTTC. This gives the protein CASSEGGVETQYF.

The rearrangement uses TRBV5-1 and TRBJ1-1; D remains unclear. Trimming left V 0 bases short and J 0 bases short, with 9 bases between. The CDR3 is made up of 15 amino acids. The germline gives CDR1 SGHRS, CDR2 YFSETQ. This chain's CDR3 is CASSLAGGLNTEAFF. The CDR3 nucleotides are TGCGCCAGCAGCTTGGCGGGAGGCCTGAACACTGAAGCTTTCTTT.

The V gene is TRBV7-9, the J gene TRBJ1-6, with 8 bases that match TRBD1. The CDR3 runs to 15 residues. The germline CDR1 and CDR2 sequences are SEHNR and FQNEAQ (reference sequence). The V gene end was trimmed by 4 bases and the J gene end by 9 bases; junction bases not matched to a gene: 8. This CDR3 is CASSWDRLQASPLHF. The CDR3 DNA is TGTGCCAGCAGCTGGGACAGGTTGCAAGCTTCACCCCTCCACTTT.

This chain links TRBV7-8 with TRBJ1-4; tentative D call: TRBD1 (5 bases). The CDR3 totals 14 residues. Trimming left V 11 bases short and J 3 bases short, with 16 bases between. Looked up from germline, CDR1 is SGHVS and CDR2 is FQNEAQ. CDR3 protein: CAGARGYPNEKLFF. DNA for the CDR3: TGTGCCGGAGCTAGGGGATACCCTAATGAAAAACTGTTTTTT. Combining the CDR3 with reference TRBV7-8 and TRBJ1-4 gives the whole variable domain GAGVSQSPRYKVAKRGQDVALRCDPISGHVSLFWYQQALGQGPEFLTYFQNEAQLDKSGLPSDRFFAERPEGSVSTLKIQRTQQEDSAVYLCAGARGYPNEKLFFGSGTQLSVL.